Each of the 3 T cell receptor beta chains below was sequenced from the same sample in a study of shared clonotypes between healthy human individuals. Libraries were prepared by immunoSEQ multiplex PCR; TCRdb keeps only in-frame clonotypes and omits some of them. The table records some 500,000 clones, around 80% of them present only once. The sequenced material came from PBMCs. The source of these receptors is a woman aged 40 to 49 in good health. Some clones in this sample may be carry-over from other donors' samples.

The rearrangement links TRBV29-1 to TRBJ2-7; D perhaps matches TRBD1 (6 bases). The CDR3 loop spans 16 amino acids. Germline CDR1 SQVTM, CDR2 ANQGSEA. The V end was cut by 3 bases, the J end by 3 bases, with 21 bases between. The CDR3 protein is CSVEKFRTASYYEQYF. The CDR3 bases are TGCAGCGTTGAGAAGTTTAGGACAGCTTCATACTACGAGCAGTACTTC.

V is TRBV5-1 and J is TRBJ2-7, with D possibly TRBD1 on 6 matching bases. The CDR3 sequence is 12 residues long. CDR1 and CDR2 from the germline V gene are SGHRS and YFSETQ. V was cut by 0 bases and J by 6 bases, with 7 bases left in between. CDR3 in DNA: TGCGCCAGCAGCTTGGCAGGGGCCGAGCAGTACTTC. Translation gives CASSLAGAEQYF.

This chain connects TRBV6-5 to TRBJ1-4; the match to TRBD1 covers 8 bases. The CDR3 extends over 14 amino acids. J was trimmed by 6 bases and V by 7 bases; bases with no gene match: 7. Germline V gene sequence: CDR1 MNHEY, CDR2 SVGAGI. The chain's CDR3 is CASKPRQGYEKLFF. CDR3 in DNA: TGTGCCAGCAAACCCAGACAGGGGTATGAAAAACTGTTTTTT.